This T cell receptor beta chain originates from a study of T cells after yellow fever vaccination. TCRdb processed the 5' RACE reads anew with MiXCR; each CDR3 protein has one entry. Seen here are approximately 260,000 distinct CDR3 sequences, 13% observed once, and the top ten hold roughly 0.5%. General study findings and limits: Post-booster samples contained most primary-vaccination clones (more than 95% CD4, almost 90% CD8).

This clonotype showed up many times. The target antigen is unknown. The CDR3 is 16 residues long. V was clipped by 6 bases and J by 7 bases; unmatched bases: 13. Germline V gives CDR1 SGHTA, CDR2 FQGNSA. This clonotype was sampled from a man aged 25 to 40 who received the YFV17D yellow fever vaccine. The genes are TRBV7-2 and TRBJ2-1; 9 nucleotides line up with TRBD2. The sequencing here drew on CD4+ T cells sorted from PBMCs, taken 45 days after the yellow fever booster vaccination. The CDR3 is CASRQGLAGRSNEQFF. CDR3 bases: TGTGCCAGCAGACAGGGACTAGCCGGGAGGTCTAATGAGCAGTTCTTC.